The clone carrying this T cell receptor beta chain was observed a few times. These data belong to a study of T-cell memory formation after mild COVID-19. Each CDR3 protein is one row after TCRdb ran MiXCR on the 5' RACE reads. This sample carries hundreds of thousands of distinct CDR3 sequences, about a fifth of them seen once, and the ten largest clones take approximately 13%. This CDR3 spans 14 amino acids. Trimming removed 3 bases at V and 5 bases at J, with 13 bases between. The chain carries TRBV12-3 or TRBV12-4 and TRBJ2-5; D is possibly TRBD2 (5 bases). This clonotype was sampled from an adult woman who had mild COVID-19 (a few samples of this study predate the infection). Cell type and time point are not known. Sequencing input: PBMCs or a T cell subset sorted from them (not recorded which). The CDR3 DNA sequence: TGTGCCAGCAGTTTTGAGGGAGTCCAGGAGACCCAGTACTTC. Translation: CASSFEGVQETQYF.